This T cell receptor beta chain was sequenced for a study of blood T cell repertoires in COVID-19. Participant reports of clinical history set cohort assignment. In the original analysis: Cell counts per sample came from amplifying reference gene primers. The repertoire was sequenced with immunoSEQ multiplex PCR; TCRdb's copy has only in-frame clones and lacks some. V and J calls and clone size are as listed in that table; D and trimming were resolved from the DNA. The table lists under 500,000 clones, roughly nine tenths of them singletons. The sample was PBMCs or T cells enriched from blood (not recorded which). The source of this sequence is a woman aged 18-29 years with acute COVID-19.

In DNA, the CDR3 is TGTGCCAGCAGTGACGGGGAGGGTCGAAACACTGAAGCTTTCTTT. Translation: CASSDGEGRNTEAFF. The chain carries TRBV6-4 and TRBJ1-1; D is unresolved. V was pared by 2 bases and J by 2 bases, with 12 bases between. The CDR3 extends over 15 amino acids. Germline assignment: CDR1 MRHNA and CDR2 SNTAGT.